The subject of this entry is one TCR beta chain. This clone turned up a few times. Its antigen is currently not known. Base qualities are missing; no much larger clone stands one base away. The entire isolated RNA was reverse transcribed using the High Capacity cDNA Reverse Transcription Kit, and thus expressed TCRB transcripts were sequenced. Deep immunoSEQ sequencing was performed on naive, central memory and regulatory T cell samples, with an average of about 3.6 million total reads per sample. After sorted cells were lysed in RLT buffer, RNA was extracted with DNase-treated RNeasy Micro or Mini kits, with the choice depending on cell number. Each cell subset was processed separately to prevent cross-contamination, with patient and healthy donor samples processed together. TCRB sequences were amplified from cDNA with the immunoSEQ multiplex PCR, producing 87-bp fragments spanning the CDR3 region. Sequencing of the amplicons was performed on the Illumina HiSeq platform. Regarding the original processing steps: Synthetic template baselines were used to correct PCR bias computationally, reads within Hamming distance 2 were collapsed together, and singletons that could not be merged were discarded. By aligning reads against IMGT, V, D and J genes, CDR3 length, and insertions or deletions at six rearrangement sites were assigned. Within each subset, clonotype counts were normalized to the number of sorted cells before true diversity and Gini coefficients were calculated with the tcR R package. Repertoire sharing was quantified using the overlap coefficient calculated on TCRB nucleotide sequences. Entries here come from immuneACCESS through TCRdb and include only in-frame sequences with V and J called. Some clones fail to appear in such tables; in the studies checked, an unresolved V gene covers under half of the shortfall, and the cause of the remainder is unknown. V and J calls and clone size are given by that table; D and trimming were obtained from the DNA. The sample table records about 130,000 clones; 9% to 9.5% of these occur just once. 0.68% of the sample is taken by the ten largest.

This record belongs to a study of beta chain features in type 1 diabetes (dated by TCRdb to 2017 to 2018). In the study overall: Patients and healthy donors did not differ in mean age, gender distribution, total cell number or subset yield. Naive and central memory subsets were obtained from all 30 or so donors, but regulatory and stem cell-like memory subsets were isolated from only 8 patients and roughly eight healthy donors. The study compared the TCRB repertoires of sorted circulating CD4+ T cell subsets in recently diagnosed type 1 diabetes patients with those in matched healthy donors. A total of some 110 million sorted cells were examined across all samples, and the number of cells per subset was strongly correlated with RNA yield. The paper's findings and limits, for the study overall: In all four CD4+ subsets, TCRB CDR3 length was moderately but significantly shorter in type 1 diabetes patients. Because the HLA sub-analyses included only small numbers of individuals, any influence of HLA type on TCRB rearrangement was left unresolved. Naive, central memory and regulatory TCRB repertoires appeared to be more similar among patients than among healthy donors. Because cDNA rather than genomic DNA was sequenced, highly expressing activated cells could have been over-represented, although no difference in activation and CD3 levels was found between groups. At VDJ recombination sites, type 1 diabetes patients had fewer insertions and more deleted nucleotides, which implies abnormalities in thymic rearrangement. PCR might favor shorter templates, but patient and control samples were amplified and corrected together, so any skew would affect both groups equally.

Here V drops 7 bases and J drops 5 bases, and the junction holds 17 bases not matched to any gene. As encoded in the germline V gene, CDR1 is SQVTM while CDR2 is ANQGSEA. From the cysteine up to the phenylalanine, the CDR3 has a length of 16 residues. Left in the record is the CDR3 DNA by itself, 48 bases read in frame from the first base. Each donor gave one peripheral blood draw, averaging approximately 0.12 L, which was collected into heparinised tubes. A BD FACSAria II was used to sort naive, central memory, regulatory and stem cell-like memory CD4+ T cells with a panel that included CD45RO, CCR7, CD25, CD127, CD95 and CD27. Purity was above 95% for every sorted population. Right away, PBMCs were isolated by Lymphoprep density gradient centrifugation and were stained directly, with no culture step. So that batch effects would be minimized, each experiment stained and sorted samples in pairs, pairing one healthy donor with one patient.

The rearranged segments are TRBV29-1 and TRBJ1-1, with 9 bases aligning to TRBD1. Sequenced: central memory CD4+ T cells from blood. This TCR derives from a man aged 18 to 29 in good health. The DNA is TGCAGCGCCCACGCCGGGACAGGGTATGCGGGTACTGAAGCTTTCTTT. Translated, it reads CSAHAGTGYAGTEAFF.